This TCR beta chain is from a study of blood T cell repertoires in COVID-19. Overall study context: Specimens from acute and convalescent COVID-19 originated in the United States, Italy and Spain. Sample material is recorded as cDNA or gDNA derived from T cells, B-cell-depleted T cells, or PBMCs.

Per the authors' pipeline: Reference gene primer amplification gave nucleated cell count estimates. TCRdb's table, derived via immunoSEQ multiplex PCR, lists solely in-frame clones and lacks some. For V, J and clone size, that table is used; D and trimming come from the DNA. The sample has some 240,000 clones; 85% are singletons. The CDR3 is made up of 16 amino acids. While infection was still active, Seattle patients were enrolled and then followed longitudinally. The sequenced material came from peripheral blood. J is TRBJ2-3 and V is TRBV7-5; no DNA check was done on the table's D call, TRBD2. TRBV7-5 is tagged as a pseudogene. The receptor comes from a woman aged 65 to 85 with COVID-19, enrolled during active disease. The CDR3 DNA sequence: TGTGCCAGAAGCTTAGAACTAGCGGGTTTAAGGGATACGCAGTATTTT. It codes for CARSLELAGLRDTQYF.